A selection of T cell receptor beta chains follows, all from one sample in a study of blood T cells in healthy people across ages. TCRdb processed the 5' RACE reads anew with MiXCR; each CDR3 protein has one entry. Of approximately 1,000,000 distinct CDR3 sequences detected, 45% appear once; the ten largest clones hold over 15%. Specimen: blood. The receptors come from an older woman in good health. CDR3s include the opening cysteine and the closing phenylalanine or tryptophan. The D gene is left open where the match is weak. Size tells how often a clone was seen (once, few, many) or the class of an expanded clone, and some rows leave it out.

size: many
V: TRBV7-2
D: -
J: TRBJ1-6
CDR3: CASSLQQNSPLHF
DNA: TGTGCCAGCAGCTTACAACAAAATTCACCCCTCCACTTT

size: -
V: TRBV13
D: TRBD2
J: TRBJ2-1
CDR3: CASSLRAVGGNEQFF
DNA: TGTGCCAGCAGCTTACGGGCCGTGGGGGGGAATGAGCAGTTCTTC

size: -
V: TRBV30
D: -
J: TRBJ2-3
CDR3: CAWRIPGVYVDTQYF
DNA: TGTGCCTGGAGGATCCCCGGGGTCTATGTGGATACGCAGTATTTT

size: few
V: TRBV27
D: -
J: TRBJ1-4
CDR3: CASSHYGNEKLFF
DNA: TGTGCCAGCAGTCATTATGGAAATGAAAAACTGTTTTTT

size: -
V: TRBV27
D: -
J: TRBJ2-1
CDR3: CASSLSGGWALPDNEQFF
DNA: TGTGCCAGCAGTTTATCTGGTGGGTGGGCCCTACCTGACAATGAGCAGTTCTTC

size: -
V: TRBV11-2
D: TRBD2
J: TRBJ2-5
CDR3: CASSSFGRGNEQYF
DNA: TGTGCCAGCAGCTCGTTCGGGAGGGGAAATGAGCAGTACTTC

size: -
V: TRBV6-5
D: -
J: TRBJ1-2
CDR3: CASTGGYNYGYTF
DNA: TGTGCCAGCACGGGGGGCTATAACTATGGCTACACCTTC

size: -
V: TRBV7-2
D: -
J: TRBJ1-5
CDR3: CASSPSWNQPQHF
DNA: TGTGCCAGCAGCCCGTCTTGGAATCAGCCCCAGCATTTT

size: -
V: TRBV20-1
D: -
J: TRBJ2-7
CDR3: CSAREGSAYEQYF
DNA: TGCAGTGCTAGAGAGGGGTCAGCCTACGAGCAGTACTTC

size: -
V: TRBV27
D: TRBD1
J: TRBJ2-3
CDR3: CASGGQNTDTQYF
DNA: TGTGCCAGTGGGGGACAGAACACAGATACGCAGTATTTT

size: -
V: TRBV9
D: -
J: TRBJ2-3
CDR3: CASSAVRGGTQYF
DNA: TGTGCCAGCAGCGCGGTCCGGGGTGGGACGCAGTATTTT

size: -
V: TRBV29-1
D: TRBD2
J: TRBJ2-5
CDR3: CSVGSGGAWETQYF
DNA: TGCAGCGTTGGTAGCGGGGGGGCCTGGGAGACCCAGTACTTC

size: -
V: TRBV20-1
D: -
J: TRBJ2-3
CDR3: CSARDLASWGTDTQYF
DNA: TGCAGTGCTAGAGATTTGGCGTCGTGGGGCACAGATACGCAGTATTTT

size: -
V: TRBV20-1
D: TRBD1
J: TRBJ2-3
CDR3: CSARPPTGVRADTQYF
DNA: TGCAGTGCTAGGCCCCCGACAGGGGTCAGAGCAGATACGCAGTATTTT

size: -
V: TRBV7-6
D: -
J: TRBJ2-1
CDR3: CASSSTDGNEQFF
DNA: TGTGCCAGCAGCTCAACAGATGGTAATGAGCAGTTCTTC

size: -
V: TRBV5-4
D: TRBD2
J: TRBJ2-1
CDR3: CASSPVAGLRPGGQFF
DNA: TGTGCCAGCAGCCCAGTAGCGGGACTCCGCCCCGGGGGGCAGTTCTTC

size: -
V: TRBV13
D: TRBD2
J: TRBJ2-1
CDR3: CASSYSGAVCEQFF
DNA: TGTGCCAGCAGCTATAGCGGGGCCGTGTGTGAGCAGTTCTTC

size: -
V: TRBV4-1
D: TRBD2
J: TRBJ2-7
CDR3: CASSQSRLAGPYEQYF
DNA: TGCGCCAGCAGCCAATCCCGGCTAGCGGGGCCCTACGAGCAGTACTTC

size: few
V: TRBV20-1
D: -
J: TRBJ1-4
CDR3: CSAKPRDRPKLFF
DNA: TGCAGTGCTAAGCCTCGGGACCGCCCAAAACTGTTTTTT

size: -
V: TRBV14
D: -
J: TRBJ1-2
CDR3: CASSQVWGLYGYTF
DNA: TGTGCCAGCAGCCAAGTCTGGGGACTCTATGGCTACACCTTC

size: -
V: TRBV29-1
D: -
J: TRBJ2-7
CDR3: CSVGGLQVGEQYF
DNA: TGCAGCGTTGGGGGTCTCCAAGTGGGCGAGCAGTACTTC

size: -
V: TRBV4-1
D: TRBD1
J: TRBJ2-2
CDR3: CASRSYTGQLLHTGELFF
DNA: TGCGCCAGCAGATCTTACACGGGACAGTTGCTCCACACCGGGGAGCTGTTTTTT

size: -
V: TRBV10-2
D: TRBD2
J: TRBJ2-1
CDR3: CASSEALAGINEQFF
DNA: TGCGCCAGCAGTGAGGCCCTAGCGGGGATCAATGAGCAGTTCTTC

size: -
V: TRBV16
D: -
J: TRBJ1-6
CDR3: CASSAGWSSNSPPHF
DNA: TGTGCCAGCAGCGCCGGTTGGTCATCCAATTCACCCCCCCACTTT

size: -
V: TRBV24-1
D: -
J: TRBJ2-1
CDR3: CATRPNRVSNEQFF
DNA: TGTGCCACCAGGCCAAACAGGGTCTCCAATGAGCAGTTCTTC

size: few
V: TRBV7-9
D: -
J: TRBJ2-1
CDR3: CASSSLTSGRDEQFF
DNA: TGTGCCAGCAGCTCGTTGACTAGTGGACGGGATGAGCAGTTCTTC

size: -
V: TRBV20-1
D: TRBD1
J: TRBJ1-5
CDR3: CSASNRGLGWGNQPQHF
DNA: TGCAGTGCTAGCAACAGGGGTTTAGGTTGGGGCAATCAGCCCCAGCATTTT

size: -
V: TRBV7-2
D: -
J: TRBJ2-1
CDR3: CASNKEGAWGNEQFF
DNA: TGTGCCAGCAACAAGGAGGGAGCCTGGGGGAATGAGCAGTTCTTC

size: -
V: TRBV5-6
D: -
J: TRBJ2-1
CDR3: CASRLALPAYNEQFF
DNA: TGTGCCAGCAGATTGGCACTACCCGCCTACAATGAGCAGTTCTTC

size: few
V: TRBV20-1
D: TRBD1
J: TRBJ1-5
CDR3: CSVRQGASQPQHF
DNA: TGCAGTGTCCGGCAGGGGGCAAGTCAGCCCCAGCATTTT

size: -
V: TRBV20-1
D: TRBD1
J: TRBJ2-7
CDR3: CSARSGQDSSYEQYF
DNA: TGCAGTGCTAGATCGGGACAGGACAGCTCCTACGAGCAGTACTTC

size: -
V: TRBV5-1
D: TRBD2
J: TRBJ2-7
CDR3: CASSLTGEGRSEQYF
DNA: TGCGCCAGCAGCTTGACGGGGGAGGGCCGTAGCGAGCAGTACTTC

size: few
V: TRBV21-1
D: -
J: TRBJ2-3
CDR3: CASSKRRLVDTQYF
DNA: TGTGCCAGCAGCAAAAGACGGCTTGTGGATACGCAGTATTTT

size: -
V: TRBV7-8
D: -
J: TRBJ2-1
CDR3: CASSFVNPQKETQFF
DNA: TGTGCCAGCAGCTTCGTAAACCCCCAGAAGGAGACCCAGTTCTTC

size: few
V: TRBV28
D: TRBD2
J: TRBJ2-1
CDR3: CASSFPGTGGNEQFF
DNA: TGTGCCAGCAGTTTCCCAGGAACGGGAGGGAATGAGCAGTTCTTC

size: few
V: TRBV6-5
D: -
J: TRBJ2-3
CDR3: CASSNITGTYKDTQYF
DNA: TGTGCCAGCAGTAATATTACCGGGACTTATAAGGATACGCAGTATTTT

size: many
V: TRBV29-1
D: -
J: TRBJ2-1
CDR3: CSVEDSSYNEQFF
DNA: TGCAGCGTTGAAGACAGTTCCTACAATGAGCAGTTCTTC

size: once
V: TRBV3-1
D: -
J: TRBJ2-1
CDR3: CASSQSQRSYNEQFF
DNA: TGTGCCAGCAGCCAAAGTCAGCGGAGCTACAATGAGCAGTTCTTC

size: few
V: TRBV7-8
D: -
J: TRBJ1-1
CDR3: CAGSPGGRTEAFF
DNA: TGTGCCGGCAGCCCGGGGGGTAGGACTGAAGCTTTCTTT

size: -
V: TRBV2
D: -
J: TRBJ2-5
CDR3: CASSDRRRRQETQYF
DNA: TGTGCCAGCAGTGATAGGCGTAGGCGACAAGAGACCCAGTACTTC

size: -
V: TRBV9
D: -
J: TRBJ2-1
CDR3: CASSESPGRYNEQFF
DNA: TGTGCCAGCAGCGAAAGTCCGGGACGATACAATGAGCAGTTCTTC

size: -
V: TRBV4-1
D: TRBD2
J: TRBJ2-1
CDR3: CASSQGPSGLAQYNEQFF
DNA: TGCGCCAGCAGCCAGGGACCCAGTGGACTAGCACAATACAATGAGCAGTTCTTC

size: few
V: TRBV29-1
D: -
J: TRBJ1-1
CDR3: CSVEEKTAEAFF
DNA: TGCAGCGTTGAAGAGAAAACAGCTGAAGCTTTCTTT

size: -
V: TRBV13
D: -
J: TRBJ1-1
CDR3: CASSLPYGGADTEAFF
DNA: TGTGCCAGCAGCTTACCCTACGGGGGGGCTGACACTGAAGCTTTCTTT

size: -
V: TRBV19
D: TRBD1
J: TRBJ2-7
CDR3: CASITDRDSSYEQYF
DNA: TGTGCCAGCATAACCGACCGGGACAGTTCCTACGAGCAGTACTTC

size: few
V: TRBV5-1
D: -
J: TRBJ2-7
CDR3: CASSRGRDASYEQYF
DNA: TGCGCCAGCAGCCGGGGGCGGGACGCGAGCTACGAGCAGTACTTC

size: -
V: TRBV29-1
D: TRBD1
J: TRBJ1-2
CDR3: CGVGDRGGYTF
DNA: TGCGGCGTTGGGGACAGAGGTGGCTACACCTTC

size: once
V: TRBV29-1
D: TRBD1
J: TRBJ1-1
CDR3: CSVHRGFTEAFF
DNA: TGCAGCGTTCACAGGGGATTCACTGAAGCTTTCTTT

size: once
V: TRBV24-1
D: TRBD1
J: TRBJ2-3
CDR3: CATSDTMIQTGDSTDMQYF
DNA: TGTGCCACCAGTGACACCATGATTCAGACAGGGGATAGCACAGATATGCAGTATTTT

size: -
V: TRBV3-1
D: TRBD2
J: TRBJ2-3
CDR3: CASSQGSGRGTQYF
DNA: TGTGCCAGCAGCCAAGGTAGCGGGAGAGGTACGCAGTATTTT

size: -
V: TRBV3-1
D: -
J: TRBJ2-3
CDR3: CASSQVYLGDSSSTDTQYF
DNA: TGTGCCAGCAGCCAAGTATATTTAGGGGACTCATCTAGCACAGATACGCAGTATTTT

size: -
V: TRBV3-1
D: TRBD2
J: TRBJ2-7
CDR3: CASSQTGGLAGDSEQYF
DNA: TGTGCCAGCAGCCAAACCGGCGGACTAGCGGGAGACAGCGAGCAGTACTTC

size: -
V: TRBV2
D: -
J: TRBJ2-7
CDR3: CASSDTGSEQYF
DNA: TGTGCCAGCAGTGACACAGGGAGCGAGCAGTACTTC